In its sample, the clone carrying this T cell receptor (beta chain) was seen once. Profiling relied on immunoSEQ multiplex PCR, and the TCRdb table lists in-frame clones only, not all of them. Of 300,000 to 350,000 clones in the sample, around 80% were seen once. This entry is derived from a study of blood T cell repertoires in COVID-19. Background on the study: Nucleic acid was either cDNA or gDNA, and it came from T cells, B-cell-depleted T cells, or PBMCs.

With 4 bases removed from V and 4 bases from J, the gap between germline ends came to 8 bases. Germline V gene sequence: CDR1 SGHKS, CDR2 YYEKEE (reference sequence). The CDR3 consists of 12 residues. V is TRBV5-5 and J is TRBJ1-2; D is undetermined. The sample comprised peripheral blood. This receptor was taken from a man aged 25-45 years with active or convalescent COVID-19. The CDR3 sequence: CASSPHIYGYTF. The CDR3 region has the DNA TGTGCCAGCAGCCCCCACATCTATGGCTACACCTTC.